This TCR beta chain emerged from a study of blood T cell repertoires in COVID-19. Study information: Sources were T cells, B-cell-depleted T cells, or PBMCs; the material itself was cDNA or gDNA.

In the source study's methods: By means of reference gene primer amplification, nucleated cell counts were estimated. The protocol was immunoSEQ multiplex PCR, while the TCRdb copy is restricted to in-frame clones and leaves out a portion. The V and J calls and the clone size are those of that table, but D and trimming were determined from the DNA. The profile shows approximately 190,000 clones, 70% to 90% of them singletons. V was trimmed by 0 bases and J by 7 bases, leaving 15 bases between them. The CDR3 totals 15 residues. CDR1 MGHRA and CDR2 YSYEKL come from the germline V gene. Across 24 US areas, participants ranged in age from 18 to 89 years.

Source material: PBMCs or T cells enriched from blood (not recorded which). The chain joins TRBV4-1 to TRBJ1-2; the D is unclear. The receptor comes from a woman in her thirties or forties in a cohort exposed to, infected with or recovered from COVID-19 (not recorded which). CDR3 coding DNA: TGCGCCAGCAGCCAAGATCGGCGGGGAGAAGGTGGCTACACCTTC. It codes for CASSQDRRGEGGYTF.